Each of the 30 T cell receptor beta chains below was sequenced from the same sample in a study of CD8+CD57+ T cells in acquired aplastic anemia. TCR beta VDJ and CDR3 profiles were obtained from a genomic DNA template. TCRdb re-called the reads with MiXCR, one entry per CDR3 protein. The repertoire holds more than 95,000 distinct CDR3 sequences, with about 43% as singletons. An expansion of CD8+CD57+ cells by flow cytometry had been shown in patients chosen for sequencing. Sequenced sample: sorted CD4+, CD8+, or CD8+CD57+ T cells (not recorded which) from PBMCs. Every receptor here comes from a human donor with aplastic anemia.

This clonotype appeared many times. CDR3 coding DNA: TGTGCCAGCAGCGCCGGGAGCTCCTATAATTCACCCCTCCACTTT. Protein sequence: CASSAGSSYNSPLHF. V usage is TRBV5-8 and J usage is TRBJ1-6; no clear D. The CDR3 contains 15 residues. Germline-derived CDR1 and CDR2 are SGHTS and YDEGEE. Trimming took 4 bases from V and 0 from J, leaving 8 bases between them.

The V call is TRBV29-1, the J call TRBJ1-1; the match to TRBD1 covers 8 bases. The CDR3 consists of 13 residues. In germline, CDR1 is SQVTM, CDR2 ANQGSEA. Germline trimming cut 4 bases from V and 2 bases from J; bases unmatched to any gene: 3. The CDR3 bases are TGCAGCGTTGGGACAGGGCGCAACACTGAAGCTTTCTTT. Its protein product is CSVGTGRNTEAFF.

In the case of this clonotype: Likely a read error: the CDR3 ends without its conserved phenylalanine or tryptophan. The chain joins TRBV9 to TRBJ1-3; a weak D match, TRBD1 (5 bases). CDR1 and CDR2 from the germline V gene are SGDLS and YYNGEE. Trimming cost V 1 base and J 0 bases, with 17 bases left between them. The CDR3 spans 18 residues. CDR3 nucleotides: TGTGCCAGCAGCGTATGGTCACCGGGTGGGGGCTCTGGAAACACCATATATTAT. This codes for CASSVWSPGGGSGNTIYY.

The J gene is TRBJ1-1, the V gene TRBV25-1; D perhaps matches TRBD1 (6 bases). Germline-derived CDR1 and CDR2 are MGHDK and SYGVNS. Trimming left V 2 bases short and J 1 base short, with 8 bases between. The CDR3 totals 14 residues. The CDR3 nucleotides are TGTGCCAGCAGTGAAGCAGGGGCGAACACTGAAGCTTTCTTT. This translates into CASSEAGANTEAFF.

About this clonotype: Given a much more abundant clone one base away, this may be a read error. This chain links TRBV4-2 with TRBJ1-3; the D is unclear. The CDR3 extends over 16 amino acids. Germline values: CDR1 LGHNA, CDR2 YNFKEQ. The CDR3 DNA sequence: TGTGCCAGCAGCCCGCGCCAGATGATATCTGGAAACACCTTATATTTT. It specifies CASSPRQMISGNTLYF.

This clonotype was recorded many times. The chain recombines TRBV5-1 with TRBJ2-6; D is undetermined. Trimming shortened V by 7 bases and J by 0 bases, and 8 bases separated the two germline ends. The CDR3 contains 14 residues. The germline CDR1 and CDR2 sequences are SGHRS and YFSETQ. CDR3 bases: TGCGCCAGCCGAACCAGCTCTGGGGCCAACGTCCTGACTTTC. It yields the protein CASRTSSGANVLTF.

This clonotype was seen repeatedly, ten times or more. The V gene is TRBV15, the J gene TRBJ2-2, with D tentatively TRBD2 (5 bases). Trimming left V 8 bases short and J 5 bases short, with 15 bases between. Germline CDR1 and CDR2: LNHNV and YYDKDF (reference sequence). This CDR3 comprises 14 residues. Here the CDR3 DNA reads TGTGCCACCCACCCTGGCTCGGGGACCGGGGAGCTGTTTTTT. The encoded protein is CATHPGSGTGELFF.

V gene TRBV5-4 combines with J gene TRBJ1-1, with 7 bases lining up with TRBD1. This CDR3 is built from 14 residues. The V gene's germline CDR1 is SGHNT and CDR2 YYREEE (reference sequence). After removal of 0 bases from V and 4 bases from J, the junction contained 3 bases not matched to a gene. The CDR3 nucleotides are TGTGCCAGCAGCTTGGCAGGGGGGAGCACTGAAGCTTTCTTT. Translation: CASSLAGGSTEAFF.

This chain uses TRBV10-3 with TRBJ1-3, with 8 bases identical to TRBD1. V gave up 2 bases and J gave up 0 bases; unmatched junction bases: 6. Germline V gene lookup returns CDR1 ENHRY and CDR2 SYGVKD. The CDR3 is 17 amino acids. Here the CDR3 reads CAISETTGDFSGNTIYF. The CDR3 DNA sequence: TGTGCCATCAGTGAGACGACAGGGGACTTCTCTGGAAACACCATATATTTT.

Ten or more counts support this clonotype. This rearrangement joins TRBV4-2 to TRBJ2-7; D is unresolved. V was shortened by 5 bases and J by 1 base, with 15 bases between the two germline ends. The CDR3 spans 15 residues. CDR1 is LGHNA and CDR2 is YNFKEQ in the germline V gene. CDR3 bases: TGTGCCAGCAGCGAACGGTTGTCCCAGTCCTACGAGCAGTACTTC. Protein product: CASSERLSQSYEQYF.

The chain is built from TRBV19 and TRBJ2-5; D gene ambiguous. The ends were cut back, 3 bases at V and 5 bases at J, with 10 bases in the middle. The germline CDR1 and CDR2 sequences are LNHDA and SQIVND (reference sequence). This CDR3 is 13 amino acids long. The CDR3 nucleotides read TGTGCCAGTAGTATTTCAGATTGGGAGACCCAGTACTTC. Amino acid sequence: CASSISDWETQYF.

This clonotype showed up just a few times. The genes are TRBV5-1 and TRBJ2-3; TRBD2 matches 14 bases. The CDR3 spans 19 residues. CDR1 is SGHRS and CDR2 is YFSETQ in the germline V gene. V dropped 4 bases and J dropped 5; count of bases not matched to a gene: 15. CDR3 amino acids: CASSLMGTSGGSYIDTQYF. For the CDR3, the DNA is TGCGCCAGCAGCCTGATGGGGACTAGCGGGGGTAGTTATATAGATACGCAGTATTTT.

This clonotype was seen many times. The genes are TRBV5-5 and TRBJ2-1, with 8 nucleotides matching TRBD1. J was trimmed by 7 bases and V by 2 bases; bases with no gene match: 8. The CDR3 extends over 15 amino acids. Germline V gene lookup returns CDR1 SGHKS and CDR2 YYEKEE (reference sequence). The CDR3 is CASSFLLGQGNEQFF. The CDR3 bases are TGTGCCAGCAGCTTTCTCCTAGGACAGGGTAATGAGCAGTTCTTC.

V is TRBV2 and J is TRBJ1-2, with TRBD1 identical over 8 bases. CDR3 length: 14 residues. Germline assignment: CDR1 SNHLY and CDR2 FYNNEI. V lost 8 bases and J lost 4; bases outside the gene matches: 9. The CDR3 region is CASSRGTGSYGYTF. In DNA form, the CDR3 reads TGTGCCAGCTCCCGAGGGACAGGCAGCTATGGCTACACCTTC.

This clonotype was counted a few times. The chain employs TRBV4-1 and TRBJ2-7; D possibly corresponds to TRBD2 (5 bases). The CDR3 is 17 amino acids. Trimming left V 1 base short and J 1 base short, with 17 bases between. CDR1 MGHRA and CDR2 YSYEKL come from the germline V gene. In DNA, the CDR3 is TGCGCCAGCAGCCAAGGCTATCGGGCGGGTTTTTCCTACGAGCAGTACGTC. The encoded protein is CASSQGYRAGFSYEQYV.

This clonotype was seen repeatedly, ten times or more. V and J are TRBV5-5 and TRBJ1-6, with D maybe TRBD1 (6 bases). The V and J ends lost 5 bases and 7 bases respectively, with 19 bases between them. Germline loops: CDR1 SGHKS, CDR2 YYEKEE (reference sequence). The CDR3 contains 16 residues. CDR3 sequence: CASRRGGATTNSPLHF. The CDR3 nucleotides are TGTGCCAGCAGGAGGGGGGGGGCTACCACCAATTCACCCCTCCACTTT.

In its sample, this clonotype was seen a few times. The rearrangement links TRBV15 to TRBJ2-7, with D unclear. V was trimmed by 1 base and J by 5 bases, leaving 18 bases between them. Germline lookup yields CDR1 LNHNV and CDR2 YYDKDF (reference sequence). CDR3 length: 16 amino acids. CDR3 coding DNA: TGTGCCACCAGCAGAGTGCTGGCACTATCAGGTGACGAGCAGTACGTC. Its translation is CATSRVLALSGDEQYV.

The rearrangement uses TRBV10-2 and TRBJ1-5; 9 bases map to TRBD1. Germline CDR1 WSHSY, CDR2 SAAADI. The V gene end was trimmed by 6 bases and the J gene end by 6 bases; junction bases not matched to a gene: 6. This CDR3 has 14 amino acids. The CDR3 bases are TGCGCCAGCAGGTCGACAGGGGGAAGTCAGCCCCAGCATTTT. Translated, it gives CASRSTGGSQPQHF.

The chain has TRBV19 and TRBJ2-7; the match to TRBD1 covers 7 bases. Germline CDR1 is LNHDA and CDR2 is SQIVND (reference sequence). Trimming removed 7 bases from V and 4 bases from J; junction bases left unmatched: 7. The CDR3 runs to 13 residues. This CDR3 reads CASKGQTPYEQYF. The CDR3 nucleotides are TGTGCCAGTAAGGGACAGACACCTTACGAGCAGTACTTC.

This clonotype was found many times. J is TRBJ1-1 and V is TRBV15, with D possibly being TRBD1 (6 bases). The V end was cut by 8 bases, the J end by 1 base, with 23 bases between. There are 17 residues in the CDR3. CDR1 is LNHNV, CDR2 YYDKDF, per germline (reference sequence). CDR3 sequence: CATSKGLRGLRNTEAFF. CDR3 nucleotides: TGTGCCACCTCTAAGGGCCTCAGGGGCTTAAGGAACACTGAAGCTTTCTTT.

This clonotype turned up a few times. This chain joins TRBV27 and TRBJ1-5, with 9 bases matching TRBD1. The CDR3 consists of 13 residues. Germline-derived CDR1 and CDR2 are MNHEY and SMNVEV (reference sequence). The trim removed 6 bases at V and 9 bases at J, leaving 6 bases unmatched. Here the CDR3 DNA reads TGTGCCAGCAGGGGACAGGGTCCGGGGCCCCAGCATTTT. This gives the protein CASRGQGPGPQHF.

This clonotype was seen ten or more times. V gene TRBV4-1 combines with J gene TRBJ1-5; D possibly corresponds to TRBD1 (5 bases). Between the trimmed V and J ends, which lost 1 base and 12 bases, there was a span of 13 bases. Germline CDR1 MGHRA, CDR2 YSYEKL. The CDR3 contains 13 residues. CDR3 loop: CASSQVGGASQHF. For the CDR3, the DNA is TGCGCCAGCAGCCAAGTGGGAGGGGCCAGCCAGCATTTT.

This clonotype was seen many times. The rearrangement links TRBV5-1 to TRBJ2-1, with D tentatively TRBD1 or TRBD2 (5 bases each). The CDR3 is 15 residues long. Trimming removed 5 bases at V and 8 bases at J, with 20 bases between. Germline assignment: CDR1 SGHRS and CDR2 YFSETQ. This CDR3 is CASRLLPGPRDEQFF. CDR3 bases: TGCGCCAGCAGACTCCTTCCGGGACCGAGGGATGAGCAGTTCTTC.

The sample holds many counts of this clonotype. The chain is built from TRBV5-5 and TRBJ2-3; D gene ambiguous. Germline lookup yields CDR1 SGHKS and CDR2 YYEKEE (reference sequence). The germline V and J ends were trimmed by 1 base and 1 base, with 10 bases remaining between them. The CDR3 consists of 15 residues. This CDR3 reads CASSLITPRTDTQYF. CDR3 in DNA: TGTGCCAGCAGCTTGATAACCCCCCGCACAGATACGCAGTATTTT.

The rearrangement uses TRBV5-1 and TRBJ2-7, with 12 bases that match TRBD1. Germline assignment: CDR1 SGHRS and CDR2 YFSETQ. V shed 4 bases and J 9 bases; nucleotides not matched to a gene: 11. The CDR3 totals 15 residues. The CDR3 here is CASSNPLGTGGGQYF. DNA of the CDR3: TGCGCCAGCAGCAATCCGTTGGGGACAGGGGGCGGGCAGTACTTC.

For this clonotype: A read error may account for a junction end that differs from germline. This chain joins TRBV19 and TRBJ2-3; no clear D gene. Germline loops: CDR1 LNHDA, CDR2 SQIVND (reference sequence). The CDR3 spans 14 residues. The CDR3 reads CACSIAPRTDTQYF. The CDR3, as DNA: TGTGCCTGTAGTATTGCCCCCCGCACAGATACGCAGTATTTT.

In its sample, this clonotype was seen a few times. Written as DNA, the CDR3 is TGTGCCACCAGCAGAGATCCCGACAGGCTTGAAGCTTTCTTT. This sequence encodes CATSRDPDRLEAFF. V usage is TRBV15 and J usage is TRBJ1-1, with a possible D match to TRBD1 (6 bases). The CDR3 covers 14 residues. Trimming took 0 bases from V and 7 from J, leaving 12 bases between them. In germline, CDR1 is LNHNV, CDR2 YYDKDF (reference sequence).

At least ten counts were recorded for this clonotype. V is TRBV20-1 and J is TRBJ1-6; D is unclear. This CDR3 contains 15 residues. The V gene lost 7 bases and the J gene lost 0 bases, with 13 bases spanning the gap. CDR1 is DFQATT and CDR2 is SNEGSKA in the germline V gene (reference sequence). CDR3 amino acids: CSGGSASSYNSPLHF. DNA for the CDR3: TGCAGTGGGGGTTCCGCCAGCTCCTATAATTCACCCCTCCACTTT.

This clonotype was picked up many times. CDR3 sequence: CASSWGEHNEAFF. In nucleotides, the CDR3 is TGTGCCAGCAGCTGGGGAGAACACAATGAAGCTTTCTTT. The chain is built from TRBV9 and TRBJ1-1; D not resolved. The V gene's germline CDR1 is SGDLS and CDR2 YYNGEE. The V end lost 4 bases, the J end lost 7 bases, and 14 bases lay between the germline ends. This CDR3 is built from 13 residues.

Remarks on this clonotype: It is unclear where the CDR3 begins or ends on the DNA, so no DNA is shown, and the CDR3 is as TCRdb lists it. V usage is TRBV7-5 and J usage is TRBJ2-7; the DNA was not compared with TRBD2, the D call given in the table. TRBV7-5 is deemed a pseudogene. The CDR3 extends over 14 residues, inclusive of both ends. The chain's CDR3 is CISVPEALEQRGNF.